Listed below are T cell receptor beta chains from one sample, sequenced in a study of human T cells and chemical hapten exposure. TCRdb redid the calling of the RACE reads with MiXCR, one entry per CDR3 protein. Altogether 190,000 or so distinct CDR3 sequences are present, roughly a quarter being singletons, with the ten largest covering 2% to 2.5%. The material sequenced was whole blood, taken in connection with sensitization to the hapten diphenylcyclopropenone (DPC). The receptors derive from a woman between 40 and 55 years old with alopecia areata. Some clones in this sample may be carry-over from other donors' samples. Each CDR3 is given with its conserved first and last residue. The D gene is left open where the match is weak. For some rows the clone size is stated as once, few or many, or as a class when expanded; others skip it.

size: .
D: TRBD1
V: TRBV6-5
J: TRBJ2-4
CDR3: CASSGRGQNIQYF
DNA: TGTGCCAGCAGTGGCAGGGGGCAAAACATTCAGTACTTC

size: .
D: .
V: TRBV9
J: TRBJ2-2
CDR3: CASSGRNTGELFF
DNA: TGTGCCAGCAGCGGACGCAACACCGGGGAGCTGTTTTTT

size: .
D: .
V: TRBV7-3
J: TRBJ2-3
CDR3: CASSLYPLGTDTQYF
DNA: TGTGCCAGCAGCCTATACCCCCTGGGCACAGATACGCAGTATTTT

size: few
D: .
V: TRBV4-3
J: TRBJ1-2
CDR3: CASSQDQIGPYGYTF
DNA: TGCGCCAGCAGCCAAGATCAGATAGGACCTTATGGCTACACCTTC

size: .
D: TRBD2
V: TRBV4-3
J: TRBJ2-4
CDR3: CASSRRLAGGGKNIQYF
DNA: TGCGCCAGCAGCCGAAGACTAGCGGGGGGTGGGAAAAACATTCAGTACTTC

size: many
D: TRBD1
V: TRBV20-1
J: TRBJ2-5
CDR3: CSASHRDRGPETQYF
DNA: TGCAGTGCTAGTCACCGGGACAGGGGGCCAGAGACCCAGTACTTC

size: many
D: .
V: TRBV10-3
J: TRBJ1-1
CDR3: CAIQGTEAFF
DNA: TGTGCCATCCAGGGGACTGAAGCTTTCTTT

size: few
D: .
V: TRBV7-2
J: TRBJ2-5
CDR3: CASSLNPAEQETQYF
DNA: TGTGCCAGCAGCTTAAATCCGGCGGAGCAAGAGACCCAGTACTTC

size: .
D: .
V: TRBV29-1
J: TRBJ1-5
CDR3: CSVELGGAQHF
DNA: TGCAGCGTTGAGTTAGGCGGGGCCCAGCATTTT

size: .
D: .
V: TRBV20-1
J: TRBJ1-1
CDR3: CSAKIRGLNTEAFF
DNA: TGCAGTGCTAAGATACGGGGCCTGAACACTGAAGCTTTCTTT

size: .
D: .
V: TRBV5-1
J: TRBJ2-7
CDR3: CASSLAAGASSYEQYF
DNA: TGCGCCAGCAGCTTGGCGGCAGGGGCCAGCTCCTACGAGCAGTACTTC

size: few
D: .
V: TRBV12-3/TRBV12-4
J: TRBJ2-3
CDR3: CASSPQGGGLDTQYF
DNA: TGTGCCAGCAGCCCCCAGGGGGGGGGATTAGATACGCAGTATTTT

size: .
D: .
V: TRBV7-8
J: TRBJ2-3
CDR3: CASSLAPGTDTQYF
DNA: TGTGCCAGCAGCTTAGCGCCAGGGACAGATACGCAGTATTTT

size: few
D: .
V: TRBV5-1
J: TRBJ1-5
CDR3: CAPLRGNQPQHF
DNA: TGCGCCCCATTGCGGGGCAATCAGCCCCAGCATTTT

size: few
D: TRBD2
V: TRBV3-1
J: TRBJ2-3
CDR3: CASSPLLGSGKTDTQYF
DNA: TGTGCCAGCAGCCCTCTATTGGGAAGCGGGAAAACAGATACGCAGTATTTT

size: few
D: .
V: TRBV10-3
J: TRBJ2-7
CDR3: CAIKREGGSSYEQYF
DNA: TGTGCCATCAAACGTGAAGGGGGGAGTTCCTACGAGCAGTACTTC

size: .
D: .
V: TRBV7-2
J: TRBJ2-1
CDR3: CASSPPPAANEQFF
DNA: TGTGCCAGCAGCCCCCCCCCGGCCGCCAATGAGCAGTTCTTC

size: few
D: .
V: TRBV7-6
J: TRBJ2-7
CDR3: CASSPHSGDYEQYF
DNA: TGTGCCAGCAGCCCGCACTCGGGGGATTACGAGCAGTACTTC

size: .
D: .
V: TRBV29-1
J: TRBJ1-1
CDR3: CSAGGRQNTEAFF
DNA: TGCAGCGCGGGGGGACGGCAGAACACTGAAGCTTTCTTT

size: few
D: .
V: TRBV6-5
J: TRBJ1-2
CDR3: CASTNRDRGGYTF
DNA: TGTGCCAGCACGAACAGGGATCGTGGTGGCTACACCTTC

size: .
D: .
V: TRBV5-1
J: TRBJ2-1
CDR3: CASSLAPTRTEVGQFF
DNA: TGCGCCAGCAGCTTGGCCCCAACGAGGACGGAGGTCGGGCAGTTCTTC

size: .
D: TRBD1
V: TRBV12-3/TRBV12-4
J: TRBJ2-7
CDR3: CASSNPTGGEQYF
DNA: TGTGCCAGCAGCAACCCGACAGGGGGCGAGCAGTACTTC

size: .
D: .
V: TRBV29-1
J: TRBJ2-3
CDR3: CSVSSRSVDTQYF
DNA: TGCAGCGTCTCCTCGCGGTCGGTAGATACGCAGTATTTT

size: .
D: TRBD1
V: TRBV12-3/TRBV12-4
J: TRBJ1-5
CDR3: CASSPPGTGNNQPQHF
DNA: TGTGCCAGCAGTCCACCAGGGACAGGGAACAATCAGCCCCAGCATTTT

size: many
D: TRBD1
V: TRBV9
J: TRBJ1-1
CDR3: CASSVSVSQGANTEAFF
DNA: TGTGCCAGCAGCGTTTCTGTGTCACAGGGGGCGAACACTGAAGCTTTCTTT

size: few
D: TRBD1
V: TRBV4-3
J: TRBJ1-6
CDR3: CASSQDFTGANSPLHF
DNA: TGCGCCAGCAGCCAAGATTTCACAGGGGCTAATTCACCCCTCCACTTT

size: .
D: .
V: TRBV29-1
J: TRBJ2-1
CDR3: CSANSTGYNEQFF
DNA: TGCAGCGCTAACTCGACGGGGTACAATGAGCAGTTCTTC

size: few
D: .
V: TRBV20-1
J: TRBJ1-3
CDR3: CSARDLNGNTIYF
DNA: TGCAGTGCTAGAGATCTAAATGGAAACACCATATATTTT

size: .
D: TRBD2
V: TRBV29-1
J: TRBJ2-1
CDR3: CSGGGSDNEQFF
DNA: TGCAGCGGCGGCGGGAGCGACAATGAGCAGTTCTTC

size: few
D: .
V: TRBV20-1
J: TRBJ1-2
CDR3: CSARDLATRYGYTF
DNA: TGCAGTGCTAGAGATTTGGCTACTAGGTATGGCTACACCTTC

size: few
D: TRBD2
V: TRBV7-2
J: TRBJ2-3
CDR3: CASSVLSLAGVGADTQYF
DNA: TGTGCCAGCAGCGTATTAAGCCTAGCGGGAGTGGGAGCAGATACGCAGTATTTT

size: few
D: TRBD1
V: TRBV20-1
J: TRBJ1-1
CDR3: CSAKNRGRPNTEAFF
DNA: TGCAGTGCTAAGAACAGGGGGAGACCGAACACTGAAGCTTTCTTT

size: .
D: TRBD2
V: TRBV11-2
J: TRBJ2-3
CDR3: CASSSTSGTSTDTQYF
DNA: TGTGCCAGCAGCTCGACTAGCGGAACTAGCACAGATACGCAGTATTTT

size: .
D: .
V: TRBV6-4
J: TRBJ2-3
CDR3: CASSLLGDTDTQYF
DNA: TGTGCCAGCAGCCTACTAGGGGACACAGATACGCAGTATTTT

size: many
D: .
V: TRBV6-1
J: TRBJ1-5
CDR3: CASSEESQHF
DNA: TGTGCCAGCAGCGAGGAGTCTCAGCATTTT

size: few
D: TRBD1
V: TRBV6-2/TRBV6-3
J: TRBJ2-1
CDR3: CASSYDRGLGNEQFF
DNA: TGTGCCAGCAGTTACGACAGGGGGCTGGGGAATGAGCAGTTCTTC

size: .
D: TRBD1
V: TRBV20-1
J: TRBJ2-3
CDR3: CSARGTGVRGTDTQYF
DNA: TGCAGTGCTAGGGGGACAGGGGTGAGGGGCACAGATACGCAGTATTTT

size: .
D: TRBD1
V: TRBV29-1
J: TRBJ2-5
CDR3: CSAGSGTGERETQYF
DNA: TGCAGCGCGGGGTCCGGGACAGGGGAGAGAGAGACCCAGTACTTC

size: few
D: .
V: TRBV4-1
J: TRBJ2-3
CDR3: CASSHGGVTDTQYF
DNA: TGCGCCAGCAGCCATGGAGGAGTCACAGATACGCAGTATTTT

size: .
D: TRBD2
V: TRBV19
J: TRBJ2-5
CDR3: CASSMRATSGSQETQYF
DNA: TGTGCCAGTAGTATGCGAGCGACTAGCGGGAGCCAAGAGACCCAGTACTTC

size: .
D: TRBD2
V: TRBV7-2
J: TRBJ2-3
CDR3: CASSRTSGRGDTQYF
DNA: TGTGCCAGCAGCCGGACTAGCGGGAGAGGGGATACGCAGTATTTT

size: few
D: .
V: TRBV4-1
J: TRBJ2-7
CDR3: CASSHEIHPGIF
DNA: TGCGCCAGCAGCCACGAAATTCATCCTGGGATCTTC

size: .
D: .
V: TRBV2
J: TRBJ2-1
CDR3: CASSLRTGRAYNEQFF
DNA: TGTGCCAGCAGCCTAAGGACAGGGAGGGCCTACAATGAGCAGTTCTTC

size: .
D: .
V: TRBV28
J: TRBJ1-1
CDR3: CASSLQLITEAFF
DNA: TGTGCCAGCAGTTTACAGCTGATCACTGAAGCTTTCTTT

size: .
D: TRBD2
V: TRBV28
J: TRBJ2-3
CDR3: CATGGDAGVTDTQYF
DNA: TGTGCCACGGGGGGGGACGCGGGAGTTACAGATACGCAGTATTTT

size: .
D: .
V: TRBV27
J: TRBJ1-4
CDR3: CASSYGGLSNEKLFF
DNA: TGTGCCAGCAGTTACGGGGGACTATCTAATGAAAAACTGTTTTTT

size: few
D: .
V: TRBV5-1
J: TRBJ2-1
CDR3: CASSLDTEQFF
DNA: TGCGCCAGCAGCTTAGATACTGAGCAGTTCTTC

size: .
D: .
V: TRBV28
J: TRBJ1-5
CDR3: CASRPTELQPQHF
DNA: TGTGCCAGCAGACCCACCGAACTTCAGCCCCAGCATTTT

size: .
D: TRBD2
V: TRBV10-3
J: TRBJ2-5
CDR3: CAISTKSGRGTSQETQYF
DNA: TGTGCCATCAGTACAAAAAGCGGGAGGGGCACCTCTCAAGAGACCCAGTACTTC

size: few
D: .
V: TRBV28
J: TRBJ2-5
CDR3: CASTAVGGLQETQYF
DNA: TGTGCCAGCACCGCGGTGGGGGGGCTACAAGAGACCCAGTACTTC

size: .
D: TRBD1
V: TRBV6-5
J: TRBJ1-2
CDR3: CASSFRWDRANYGYTF
DNA: TGTGCCAGCAGTTTCCGCTGGGACAGGGCCAACTATGGCTACACCTTC

size: .
D: TRBD2
V: TRBV7-2
J: TRBJ2-1
CDR3: CASSLVGRAGNEQFF
DNA: TGTGCCAGCAGCTTGGTCGGGAGGGCCGGTAATGAGCAGTTCTTC

size: .
D: TRBD1
V: TRBV7-2
J: TRBJ2-1
CDR3: CASSLYGTGYYNEQFF
DNA: TGTGCCAGCAGCTTATATGGGACAGGGTATTACAATGAGCAGTTCTTC

size: .
D: .
V: TRBV27
J: TRBJ2-1
CDR3: CASSFPLLNEQFF
DNA: TGTGCCAGCAGTTTTCCTCTCTTGAATGAGCAGTTCTTC